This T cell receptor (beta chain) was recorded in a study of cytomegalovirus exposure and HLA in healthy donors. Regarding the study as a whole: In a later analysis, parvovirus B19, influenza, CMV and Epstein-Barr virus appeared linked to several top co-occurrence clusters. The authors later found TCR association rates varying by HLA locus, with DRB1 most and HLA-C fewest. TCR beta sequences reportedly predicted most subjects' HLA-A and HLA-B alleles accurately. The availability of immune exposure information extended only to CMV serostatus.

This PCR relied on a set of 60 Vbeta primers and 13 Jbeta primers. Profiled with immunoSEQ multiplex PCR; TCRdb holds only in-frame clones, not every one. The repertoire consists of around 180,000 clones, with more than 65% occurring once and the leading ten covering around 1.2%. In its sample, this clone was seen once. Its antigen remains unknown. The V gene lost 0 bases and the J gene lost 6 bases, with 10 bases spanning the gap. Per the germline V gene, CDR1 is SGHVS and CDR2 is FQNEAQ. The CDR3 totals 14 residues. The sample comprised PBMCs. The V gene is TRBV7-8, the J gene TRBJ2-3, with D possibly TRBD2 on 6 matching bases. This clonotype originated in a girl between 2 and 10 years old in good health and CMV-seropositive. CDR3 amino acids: CASSLAGGRDTQYF. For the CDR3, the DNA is TGTGCCAGCAGCTTAGCGGGGGGACGGGATACGCAGTATTTT.